The sequence of this TCR beta chain was determined in a study of T-cell memory formation after mild COVID-19. One entry per CDR3 protein, called by TCRdb with MiXCR from the 5' RACE reads. In the table there are a few hundred thousand distinct CDR3 sequences, about 27% of which are singletons. CDR1 and CDR2 from the germline V gene are SGHAT and FQNNGV. This CDR3 comprises 15 residues. Trimming took 5 bases from V and 6 from J; bases not matched to a gene: 11. This sequence was found in an adult woman who had mild COVID-19 (a few samples of this study predate the infection). Cell type and time point are not known. The sample consisted of PBMCs or a T cell subset sorted from them (not recorded which). V usage is TRBV11-2 and J usage is TRBJ2-7; 9 nucleotides line up with TRBD2. The CDR3 nucleotides read TGTGCCAGCAGCCGAGTTCGCGGGAGGGCCCCCGAGCAGTACTTC. Its translation: CASSRVRGRAPEQYF. Full variable domain (outside the CDR3, taken from reference TRBV11-2 and TRBJ2-7): EAGVAQSPRYKIIEKRQSVAFWCNPISGHATLYWYQQILGQGPKLLIQFQNNGVVDDSQLPKDRFSAERLKGVDSTLKIQPAKLEDSAVYLCASSRVRGRAPEQYFGPGTRLTVT.